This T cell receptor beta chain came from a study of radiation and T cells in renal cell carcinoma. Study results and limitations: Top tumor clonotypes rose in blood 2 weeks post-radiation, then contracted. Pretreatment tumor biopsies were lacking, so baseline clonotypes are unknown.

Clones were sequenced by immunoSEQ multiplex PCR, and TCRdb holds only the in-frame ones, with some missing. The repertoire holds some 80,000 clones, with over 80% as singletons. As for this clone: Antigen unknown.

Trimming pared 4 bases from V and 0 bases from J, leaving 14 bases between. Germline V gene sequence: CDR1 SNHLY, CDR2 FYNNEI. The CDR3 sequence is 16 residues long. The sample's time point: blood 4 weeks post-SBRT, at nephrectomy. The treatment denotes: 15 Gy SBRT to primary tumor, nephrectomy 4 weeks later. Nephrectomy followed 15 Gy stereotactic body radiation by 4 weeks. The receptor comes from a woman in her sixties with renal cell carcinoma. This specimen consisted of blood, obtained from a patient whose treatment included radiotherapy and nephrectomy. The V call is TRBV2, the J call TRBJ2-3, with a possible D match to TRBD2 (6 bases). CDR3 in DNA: TGTGCCAGCAGTGTTTTCGGGAGAGGGAGCACAGATACGCAGTATTTT. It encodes CASSVFGRGSTDTQYF.